This T cell receptor beta chain was sequenced during a study of blood T cells in healthy people across ages. Regarding the study as a whole: Diversity estimated from one million T cells was considered an underestimate. Getting older went along with TCR beta diversity per million T cells dropping roughly linearly.

Per sample, a minimum of 7 million PBMCs were isolated. A J-beta primer mix and a sample-barcoded 5' primer were used in a second PCR of about 7 to 12 cycles. Each cDNA molecule was tagged by a template-switch adaptor with 12 random nucleotides. TCRdb fed the 5' RACE reads into MiXCR, producing one record per CDR3 protein. This table has about 1.8 million distinct CDR3 sequences, roughly 50% appearing once. The ends were cut back, 5 bases at V and 5 bases at J, with 15 bases in the middle. This CDR3 has 15 amino acids. The germline CDR1 and CDR2 sequences are MNHEY and SMNVEV (reference sequence). Regarding this clonotype: What it binds is not known.

The receptor comes from a woman between 35 and 50 years old in good health. The chain is built from TRBV27 and TRBJ2-2; D may be TRBD1 (5 bases). The source material was blood. The CDR3: CASSLFPGRTGELFF. As DNA, the CDR3 is TGTGCCAGCAGTCTATTCCCAGGGCGGACCGGGGAGCTGTTTTTT.